Presented here are 9 T cell receptor beta chains from one specimen sequenced in a study of patients and donors after allogeneic stem cell transplantation. TCRdb re-analysed the RT-PCR reads in MiXCR, keeping a single row per CDR3 protein. The top ten clones hold 7% to 7.5% of a sample with approximately 430,000 distinct CDR3 sequences, around 16% of them seen once. Sequencing used blood, either unsorted or a sorted T cell fraction (not recorded which). The origin of the receptors is a human donor who was either an allogeneic HSCT recipient or a stem cell or donor lymphocyte infusion donor (not recorded which). It is not recorded whose cells these are; they may come from a transplant donor.

This clonotype has just a few counts. V gene TRBV6-1 combines with J gene TRBJ1-4, with 9 positions matching TRBD1. Trimming took 7 bases from V and 7 from J; bases not matched to a gene: 10. Germline CDR1 is MNHNS and CDR2 is SASEGT. The CDR3 length is 15 residues. CDR3 sequence: CASTQLRQGGEKLFF. The CDR3 DNA reads TGTGCCAGCACTCAATTGAGACAGGGGGGTGAAAAACTGTTTTTT.

J is TRBJ1-1 and V is TRBV5-1; D possibly corresponds to TRBD1 (5 bases). CDR3 length: 14 amino acids. Germline V lookup: CDR1 SGHRS, CDR2 YFSETQ. V lost 0 bases and J 5 bases, leaving 11 bases between the germline ends. The CDR3 protein is CASSLGAGKTEAFF. The DNA for the CDR3 is TGCGCCAGCAGCTTGGGGGCAGGGAAGACTGAAGCTTTCTTT.

This clonotype was seen ten or more times. The chain uses TRBV12-3 or TRBV12-4 and TRBJ2-7, with D perhaps matching TRBD2 (6 bases). Deletions cut 5 bases from V and 6 bases from J, with 17 bases between. There are 14 residues in the CDR3. CDR3 in amino acids: CASSRLGNLGEQYF. CDR3 nucleotide sequence: TGTGCCAGCAGTCGACTAGGTAATTTGGGCGAGCAGTACTTC.

This clonotype was recorded a few times. This chain uses TRBV9 with TRBJ2-3; no clear D gene. The CDR3 is 14 amino acids. Germline V gives CDR1 SGDLS, CDR2 YYNGEE. V was clipped by 3 bases and J by 5 bases, with 13 bases between them. CDR3: CASSARTGGDTQYF. DNA of the CDR3: TGTGCCAGCAGCGCGCGGACGGGTGGAGATACGCAGTATTTT.

J is TRBJ2-5 and V is TRBV20-1; D gene ambiguous. The CDR3 spans 13 residues. Germline lookup yields CDR1 DFQATT and CDR2 SNEGSKA (reference sequence). Deletions cut 6 bases from V and 4 bases from J, with 15 bases between. The CDR3, as DNA: TGCAGTGCCCCCAATTCATGGGGAGAGACCCAGTACTTC. As protein: CSAPNSWGETQYF.

The gene calls are TRBV6-2 or TRBV6-3 and TRBJ2-7, with 8 positions matching TRBD1. Trimming cost V 2 bases and J 3 bases; bases outside gene matches: 3. Germline CDR1 and CDR2: MNHEY and SVGEGT. The CDR3 extends over 14 amino acids. CDR3 in amino acids: CASSYVTGGYEQYF. CDR3 nucleotides: TGTGCCAGCAGTTACGTTACAGGGGGCTACGAGCAGTACTTC.

The chain joins TRBV5-1 to TRBJ1-1; TRBD1 might be the D (5 bases). This CDR3 is 14 amino acids long. Germline lookup yields CDR1 SGHRS and CDR2 YFSETQ. V was trimmed by 4 bases and J by 8 bases, leaving 18 bases between them. CDR3 protein: CASSGGGKDGEAFF. The DNA of the CDR3 is TGCGCCAGCAGCGGGGGGGGAAAGGACGGAGAAGCTTTCTTT.

This sequence joins TRBV21-1 and TRBJ2-7; TRBD1 reflects the table's D call only, with no check against the DNA. TRBV21-1 is listed as a pseudogene. The CDR3 is 13 residues long. The CDR3 DNA follows: TGTGCCAGCAGCCCGGACAGGGGAGGTGAGCAGTACTTC. This encodes CASSPDRGGEQYF.

This clonotype was detected a few times. The chain links TRBV20-1 to TRBJ1-5; D unclear. Trimming removed 0 bases at V and 4 bases at J, with 13 bases between. Germline loops: CDR1 DFQATT, CDR2 SNEGSKA (reference sequence). The CDR3 loop spans 15 amino acids. CDR3 amino acids: CSARDPKQLNQPQHF. In DNA, the CDR3 is TGCAGTGCTAGAGATCCCAAGCAGTTGAATCAGCCCCAGCATTTT.